The rows below give T cell receptor beta chains drawn from one sample of a study of low-dose radiotherapy and immunotherapy resistance in tumors. TCRdb processed the reads anew with MiXCR; each CDR3 protein has one entry. The table records 45,000 to 75,000 distinct CDR3 sequences, roughly a quarter of them present only once. Sequences were derived from PBMCs, sampled before treatment. These receptors all come from a male donor with prostate cancer. Both conserved end residues are part of each CDR3. Fields, in order: CDR3 DNA, CDR3 protein, clone size, V gene, D gene, J gene. A D gene is named only where the DNA matches it firmly. Clone size is shown for a subset of rows, as once, few, many or a class of expanded clone.

TGTGCCAGCAGACCTAGCGGGGTGCCAACCTACTACGAGCAGTACTTC	CASRPSGVPTYYEQYF	many	TRBV6-2/TRBV6-3	TRBD2	TRBJ2-7
TGTGCCAGCAGTATGGGACTACTCGATACGCAGTATTTT	CASSMGLLDTQYF	many	TRBV2	TRBD2	TRBJ2-3
TGTGCCAGCAGCCAAGATGGGCAAAACTATGGCTACACCTTC	CASSQDGQNYGYTF	-	TRBV3-1	-	TRBJ1-2
TGCAGCGCCGATGGGATCACAGATACGCAGTATTTT	CSADGITDTQYF	many	TRBV29-1	-	TRBJ2-3
TGTGCATCGGCATGGGAGGTTGGGACCCAGTACTTC	CASAWEVGTQYF	-	TRBV7-2	-	TRBJ2-5
TGTGCCAGCAGAAGGGACAATCCCTCCTACGAGCAGTACTTC	CASRRDNPSYEQYF	once	TRBV2	-	TRBJ2-7
TGCAGTGCTAGAGACAGGACCAGCTACGAGCAGTACTTC	CSARDRTSYEQYF	many	TRBV20-1	-	TRBJ2-7
TGTGCCAGCAGCGGCCGCGGGGGAGAGACTGAAGCTTTCTTT	CASSGRGGETEAFF	many	TRBV11-2	-	TRBJ1-1
TGTGCCAGCAGCGTAGAAAAACAGGGGTCACCCCTCCACTTT	CASSVEKQGSPLHF	many	TRBV9	TRBD1	TRBJ1-6
TGTGCCAGCAGCCCACAGGGGAACACTGAAGCTTTCTTT	CASSPQGNTEAFF	many	TRBV9	-	TRBJ1-1
TGTGCCAGCAGGCCGGGACAGTACGAGCAGTACTTC	CASRPGQYEQYF	many	TRBV12-3/TRBV12-4	TRBD1	TRBJ2-7
TGTGCCAGCAGCTTAGTCTTAGCGCGTAACACCGGGGAGCTGTTTTTT	CASSLVLARNTGELFF	-	TRBV11-2	-	TRBJ2-2
TGTGCCAGCAGTCTCCGTGGGGGTTCCACTGAAGCTTTCTTT	CASSLRGGSTEAFF	few	TRBV2	-	TRBJ1-1
TGTGCCAGCAGCCCCAAGACATTCGAGCAGTACTTC	CASSPKTFEQYF	medium-sized	TRBV28	-	TRBJ2-7
TGTGCCAGCAGTTTCACCGGCTTTAATGAAAAACTGTTTTTT	CASSFTGFNEKLFF	many	TRBV6-6	-	TRBJ1-4
TGTGCCAGCAGGACCTCCACGGGGCAGGAGACCCAGTACTTC	CASRTSTGQETQYF	many	TRBV2	-	TRBJ2-5
TGTGCCAGCTCACCCGGCACCAAAGAGACCCAGTACTTC	CASSPGTKETQYF	few	TRBV18	-	TRBJ2-5
TGTGCCAGCTCACCATCGGGACAGCGACCGACCTACGAGCAGTACTTC	CASSPSGQRPTYEQYF	-	TRBV18	TRBD1	TRBJ2-7
TGTGCCAGCAGCTTTGGGACCCCCCAGTCCGGGGCCAACGTCCTGACTTTC	CASSFGTPQSGANVLTF	-	TRBV13	-	TRBJ2-6
TGTGCCAGCAGCCCCGAAAGCTCTGGGGCCAACGTCCTGACTTTC	CASSPESSGANVLTF	many	TRBV5-4	-	TRBJ2-6
TGTGCCAGCAGTGGCGGGGGGGCCGGCACAGATACGCAGTATTTT	CASSGGGAGTDTQYF	many	TRBV6-5	TRBD2	TRBJ2-3
TGTGCCAGCTCACCCACCGGAGGAGACACTGAAGCTTTCTTT	CASSPTGGDTEAFF	-	TRBV18	-	TRBJ1-1
TGTGCCAGCAGTGAGCAGGGGGTCCCCTCCAATGAGCAGTTCTTC	CASSEQGVPSNEQFF	few	TRBV6-2/TRBV6-3	TRBD1	TRBJ2-1
TGTGCCAGCAGTGAAGCGCTTCAGGGCGCTGATCAGCCCCAGCATTTT	CASSEALQGADQPQHF	-	TRBV2	-	TRBJ1-5
TGTGCCAGCAGCTCTGGGGGAAACACCATATATTTT	CASSSGGNTIYF	many	TRBV3-1	-	TRBJ1-3
TGTGCCTGGAGCCCGAACAGGGGCCGCCAGCCCCAGCATTTT	CAWSPNRGRQPQHF	many	TRBV30	TRBD1	TRBJ1-5
TGCGCCAGCAGCTCGTGGACGGCTTTCGGCGCTAGCGGGGGGCACACAGATACGCAGTATTTT	CASSSWTAFGASGGHTDTQYF	medium-sized	TRBV5-1	TRBD2	TRBJ2-3
TGTGCCAGCAGCGTCGCGGGCCCCGGGGAGCTGTTTTTT	CASSVAGPGELFF	many	TRBV12-3/TRBV12-4	-	TRBJ2-2
TGCGCCAGCAGCTTGGGGCAGGGGATAGTTCCCTACGAGCAGTACTTC	CASSLGQGIVPYEQYF	once	TRBV5-1	-	TRBJ2-7
TGTGCCAGCAGCTACCGGGACGAGACAGATACGCAGTATTTT	CASSYRDETDTQYF	many	TRBV7-2	-	TRBJ2-3
TGTGCCAGCAGCTTGGAGGGCGGGACACCCTATGGCTACACCTTC	CASSLEGGTPYGYTF	many	TRBV5-5	-	TRBJ1-2
TGTGCCAGCAGCTTAACGGCTAGCGGGATCGGGGAGCAGTTCTTC	CASSLTASGIGEQFF	-	TRBV7-3	TRBD2	TRBJ2-1
TGTGCCAGCAGCTTGGGACAGGGGGCAGTTTATGAGCAGTTCTTC	CASSLGQGAVYEQFF	many	TRBV5-6	TRBD1	TRBJ2-1
TGTGCCAGCAGCCCGACTGGAAGCTCCTACGAGCAGTACTTC	CASSPTGSSYEQYF	many	TRBV6-2/TRBV6-3	-	TRBJ2-7
TGCGCCAGCAGCCTAGATCTCCCCGACGGGGAGACCCAGTACTTC	CASSLDLPDGETQYF	-	TRBV5-1	-	TRBJ2-5
TGTGCCAGCAGCCAGATCGGCAGGGGGTCCCCCACAGATACGCAGTATTTT	CASSQIGRGSPTDTQYF	few	TRBV5-4	TRBD1	TRBJ2-3
TGTGCCAGCAGATCCGGTGGGGGCTCATCAGATACGCAGTATTTT	CASRSGGGSSDTQYF	-	TRBV27	-	TRBJ2-3
TGCGCCAGCAGCCAAGTTAGCGGGAGCGTCTCCTACGAGCAGTACTTC	CASSQVSGSVSYEQYF	many	TRBV4-1	TRBD2	TRBJ2-7
TGCGCCAGCAGCCAAGACAGGGGAGATGGCTACACCTTC	CASSQDRGDGYTF	many	TRBV4-1	-	TRBJ1-2
TGTGCCAGCAGCACTCCGGGACTAGCGGGGGGGCCCTATATCTACGAGCAGTACTTC	CASSTPGLAGGPYIYEQYF	-	TRBV7-2	TRBD2	TRBJ2-7
TGCGCCAGCAGCTTTGGAGGGGGAAACACTGAAGCTTTCTTT	CASSFGGGNTEAFF	many	TRBV5-1	-	TRBJ1-1
TGTGCCAGCAGCTTGACTCCGAGGGCCTGGGGAACCGGGGAGCTGTTTTTT	CASSLTPRAWGTGELFF	many	TRBV7-8	-	TRBJ2-2
TGTGCCAGCAGTACGAGGGCGGGAGGAAACACCATATATTTT	CASSTRAGGNTIYF	-	TRBV27	-	TRBJ1-3
TGTGCCAGCAGTGAATTTCCCGGGTACGAGCAGTACTTC	CASSEFPGYEQYF	-	TRBV6-2/TRBV6-3	-	TRBJ2-7
TGTGCCAGCCAGCCTCGGGGCGCTTACTACGAGCAGTACTTC	CASQPRGAYYEQYF	medium-sized	TRBV28	-	TRBJ2-7
TGTGCCAGCAGCTTAGGCGGGACAGGGCTGGAGACCCAGTACTTC	CASSLGGTGLETQYF	many	TRBV7-8	TRBD1	TRBJ2-5
TGTGCCAGCAGTTACTCGACAGGCGGGGTGTTCACTGAAGCTTTCTTT	CASSYSTGGVFTEAFF	-	TRBV6-2/TRBV6-3	-	TRBJ1-1
TGTGCCAGCAGCCAAACCCAGGGACAGGGGGTTTATGGGGCCAACGTCCTGACTTTC	CASSQTQGQGVYGANVLTF	many	TRBV11-2	TRBD1	TRBJ2-6
TGTGCCAGTAGTATAGGACAGGGTGGTCAGTATCAGCCCCAGCATTTT	CASSIGQGGQYQPQHF	-	TRBV19	TRBD1	TRBJ1-5
TGTGCCATCAGGGGGACGGTGAACACTGAAGCTTTCTTT	CAIRGTVNTEAFF	-	TRBV10-3	-	TRBJ1-1
TGCAGTGCCCCGTCCCACGGCGGGAGGGCCTACGAGCAGTACTTC	CSAPSHGGRAYEQYF	many	TRBV20-1	TRBD2	TRBJ2-7
TGTGCCAGCAGTGAACTAGTTCGGGATGAGCAGTTCTTC	CASSELVRDEQFF	many	TRBV6-1	-	TRBJ2-1
TGTGCCAGCAGTGTCGTTACTAGCGGATCCTACAATGAGCAGTTCTTC	CASSVVTSGSYNEQFF	many	TRBV6-4	TRBD2	TRBJ2-1
TGTGCCAGCAGTCCTTGGAGCGGGGGGGCCACAGATACGCAGTATTTT	CASSPWSGGATDTQYF	many	TRBV2	TRBD2	TRBJ2-3
TGTGCCAGCAGTAGGGACAGGGATAGCGAGCAGTACTTC	CASSRDRDSEQYF	many	TRBV27	TRBD1	TRBJ2-7
TGTGCCAGCAGCAAAGCTGGGTGTTTCTATGGCTACACCTTC	CASSKAGCFYGYTF	many	TRBV21-1	-	TRBJ1-2